These 18 T cell receptor beta chains were sequenced from one sample in a study of blood T cell repertoires in COVID-19. Sequenced by immunoSEQ multiplex PCR; TCRdb stores in-frame clones only, minus some. The sample shows 300,000 to 350,000 clones, 80% to 90% of them seen only once. Sequencing used PBMCs or T cells enriched from blood (not recorded which). The receptors were sampled from a man younger than 45 who had recovered from COVID-19.

V usage is TRBV2 and J usage is TRBJ1-1, with TRBD1 as a possible D gene (5 bases). CDR1 and CDR2 from the germline V gene are SNHLY and FYNNEI. The CDR3 is made up of 14 amino acids. The V and J ends lost 4 bases and 0 bases respectively, with 9 bases between them. The CDR3 bases are TGTGCCAGCAGTGGTGGGGCGATGAACACTGAAGCTTTCTTT. Translated, it gives CASSGGAMNTEAFF.

The rearrangement links TRBV5-8 to TRBJ1-5, with 8 nucleotides matching TRBD1. The CDR3 length is 16 residues. V was clipped by 4 bases and J by 6 bases; unmatched bases: 12. From germline, CDR1 is SGHTS and CDR2 YDEGEE. CDR3: CASSPPTGELFQPQHF. The CDR3 DNA sequence: TGTGCCAGCAGCCCCCCGACAGGGGAGCTGTTTCAGCCCCAGCATTTT.

V and J are TRBV9 and TRBJ1-4, with no clear D. Germline CDR1 SGDLS, CDR2 YYNGEE. Trimming left V 0 bases short and J 0 bases short, with 9 bases between. The CDR3 sequence is 16 residues long. The DNA for the CDR3 is TGTGCCAGCAGCGTAGAAGGCGGGGCAACTAATGAAAAACTGTTTTTT. Amino acids: CASSVEGGATNEKLFF.

The rearrangement joins TRBV7-9 to TRBJ1-3; 8 nucleotides align to TRBD1. J gave up 8 bases and V 5 bases, and 5 bases lay outside the gene matches. The CDR3 sequence is 13 residues long. Germline-derived CDR1 and CDR2 are SEHNR and FQNEAQ (reference sequence). CDR3 sequence (DNA): TGTGCCAGCAGCGGGACAGGAGGGGACACCATATATTTT. It translates to CASSGTGGDTIYF.

The chain links TRBV4-2 to TRBJ2-3, with 9 bases lining up with TRBD2. The CDR3 totals 15 residues. V gave up 4 bases and J gave up 1 base; unmatched junction bases: 3. Per germline, CDR1 LGHNA and CDR2 YNFKEQ. The CDR3 here is CASSLRTSGTDTQYF. The CDR3 nucleotides are TGTGCCAGCAGCCTCAGGACTAGCGGCACAGATACGCAGTATTTT.

V and J are TRBV27 and TRBJ2-7; 15 bases align to TRBD2. This CDR3 region has 20 residues. Looked up from germline, CDR1 is MNHEY and CDR2 is SMNVEV (reference sequence). The ends lost 1 base at V and 4 bases at J; junction bases unmatched: 14. The CDR3 reads CASSLYASGTSGGIRYEQYF. The CDR3 DNA reads as TGTGCCAGCAGTTTATATGCTTCCGGGACTAGCGGGGGGATTCGATACGAGCAGTACTTC.

CDR3 region: CASSLGRGGTKNIQYF. CDR3 in DNA: TGCGCCAGCAGCTTGGGCCGGGGGGGAACCAAAAACATTCAGTACTTC. The gene calls are TRBV5-1 and TRBJ2-4; 8 bases match TRBD2. CDR1 SGHRS and CDR2 YFSETQ come from the germline V gene. J was trimmed by 2 bases and V by 0 bases; bases with no gene match: 4. CDR3 length equals 16 residues.

This rearrangement joins TRBV15 to TRBJ2-4, with 13 nucleotides matching TRBD2. The length of the CDR3 is 16 residues. V dropped 4 bases and J dropped 3; count of bases not matched to a gene: 3. Germline-derived CDR1 and CDR2 are LNHNV and YYDKDF (reference sequence). CDR3 nucleotides: TGTGCCACCAGCATCGGACTAGCGGGGGACAAAAACATTCAGTACTTC. Translated: CATSIGLAGDKNIQYF.

The rearrangement links TRBV13 to TRBJ2-1; D uncertain. CDR3 length: 15 amino acids. Trimming removed 0 bases from V and 10 bases from J, with 16 bases in between. Germline values: CDR1 PRHDT, CDR2 FYEKMQ (reference sequence). The CDR3 loop is CASSLGLSGLREQFF. In DNA, the CDR3 is TGTGCCAGCAGCTTAGGCCTTTCTGGGCTCAGGGAGCAGTTCTTC.

V is TRBV27 and J is TRBJ1-4; D gene ambiguous. Trimming stripped 5 bases from V and 0 bases from J, with 10 bases between. The V gene's germline CDR1 is MNHEY and CDR2 SMNVEV (reference sequence). The CDR3 covers 15 residues. Here the CDR3 reads CASSPRRATNEKLFF. DNA of the CDR3: TGTGCCAGCAGTCCTCGGAGGGCAACTAATGAAAAACTGTTTTTT. Variable domain in full (rest from reference TRBV27 and TRBJ1-4): EAQVTQNPRYLITVTGKKLTVTCSQNMNHEYMSWYRQDPGLGLRQIYYSMNVEVTDKGDVPEGYKVSRKEKRNFPLILESPSPNQTSLYFCASSPRRATNEKLFFGSGTQLSVL.

This clone was found once. The CDR3 DNA is TGTGCCAGCAGCTTAGGCGGGGGCCACAACAATGAGCAGTTCTTC. This encodes CASSLGGGHNNEQFF. The V call is TRBV11-3, the J call TRBJ2-1; maybe TRBD2 (7 bases). The germline gives CDR1 SGHNT, CDR2 YENEEA. Trimming took off 1 base at V and 5 bases at J, with 12 bases between the two ends. This CDR3 has 15 amino acids.

Worth noting for this clone: The same CDR3 also results from other DNA sequences found in this sample. The chain combines TRBV9 with TRBJ1-1; weak D call: TRBD1 (6 bases). Germline assignment: CDR1 SGDLS and CDR2 YYNGEE. The CDR3 is 14 residues long. Trimming left V 1 base short and J 0 bases short, with 7 bases between. The CDR3 reads CASSVTGMNTEAFF. For the CDR3, the DNA is TGTGCCAGCAGCGTAACAGGGATGAACACTGAAGCTTTCTTT.

V usage is TRBV12-3 or TRBV12-4 and J usage is TRBJ2-7, with D uncertain. The CDR3 sequence is 12 residues long. V shed 6 bases and J shed 3 bases, with 9 bases lying between them. CDR3 coding DNA: TGTGCCAGCAGCCCTGGAGACTACGAGCAGTACTTC. This codes for CASSPGDYEQYF.

The rearrangement uses TRBV5-4 and TRBJ1-2; 8 bases agree with TRBD1. The CDR3 is 13 amino acids. Germline CDR1 reads SGHNT; CDR2 reads YYREEE (reference sequence). The ends lost 4 bases at V and 7 bases at J; junction bases unmatched: 6. In nucleotides, the CDR3 is TGTGCCAGCAGCGTGGGACAGGCTGGTGGCTACACCTTC. The encoded protein is CASSVGQAGGYTF.

The chain carries TRBV28 and TRBJ2-7, with D perhaps matching TRBD1 (6 bases). V lost 5 bases and J 7 bases, leaving 18 bases between the germline ends. Germline CDR1 MDHEN, CDR2 SYDVKM. CDR3 length: 14 amino acids. Here the CDR3 reads CASSLPGHAPEQYF. The DNA of the CDR3 is TGTGCCAGCAGTCTTCCGGGACATGCTCCGGAGCAGTACTTC.

The rearrangement uses TRBV15 and TRBJ1-3; D possibly corresponds to TRBD1 (5 bases). The germline V gene has CDR1 LNHNV and CDR2 YYDKDF (reference sequence). Trimming removed 3 bases at V and 3 bases at J, with 15 bases between. The CDR3 has 16 residues. CDR3 coding DNA: TGTGCCACCAGCAGGGAATTAGACAGCGTTGGAAACACCATATATTTT. Its translation: CATSRELDSVGNTIYF.

This chain links TRBV4-1 with TRBJ1-5, with TRBD1 as a possible D gene (5 bases). The CDR3 has 15 amino acids. The germline V and J ends were trimmed by 0 bases and 10 bases, with 16 bases remaining between them. Germline values: CDR1 MGHRA, CDR2 YSYEKL. The CDR3: CASSQDGRDREPQHF. For the CDR3, the DNA is TGCGCCAGCAGCCAAGATGGCAGGGATCGAGAACCCCAGCATTTT.

The chain combines TRBV3-1 (or the pseudogene TRBV3-2) with TRBJ1-1; D unresolved. Germline V gene sequence: CDR1 LGHDT, CDR2 YNNKEL (reference sequence). Trimming removed 1 base from V and 4 bases from J, with 4 bases in between. This CDR3 is 12 amino acids long. The CDR3 DNA sequence: TGTGCCAGCAGCCAAGGAGCCACTGAAGCTTTCTTT. Residues: CASSQGATEAFF.